One sample yielded the 12 T cell receptor beta chains listed below, sequenced in a study of blood T cell repertoires in COVID-19. Produced via immunoSEQ multiplex PCR; TCRdb's table is partial and in-frame only. The table has roughly 100,000 clones, 84% seen once. Sequencing used peripheral blood. The origin of the receptors is a man in his sixties with acute or convalescent COVID-19.

V usage is TRBV4-1 and J usage is TRBJ2-5; the D is unclear. The CDR3 is made up of 14 amino acids. Germline V gene lookup returns CDR1 MGHRA and CDR2 YSYEKL. V lost 0 bases and J lost 2, with 7 bases in between. This CDR3 reads CASSQDWAQETQYF. The CDR3 coding sequence is TGCGCCAGCAGCCAAGATTGGGCACAAGAGACCCAGTACTTC.

The J gene is TRBJ2-5, the V gene TRBV24-1, with 8 bases identical to TRBD2. The J segment lost 6 bases and the V segment lost 4 bases, leaving 12 bases of the junction unmatched. The CDR3 has 16 residues. Germline V gene sequence: CDR1 KGHDR, CDR2 SFDVKD. CDR3: CATSDPREGGKKTQYF. The CDR3 DNA reads TGTGCCACCAGTGACCCCCGGGAGGGCGGGAAGAAGACCCAGTACTTC.

This rearrangement joins TRBV7-8 to TRBJ2-7; 7 bases align to TRBD1. The CDR3 length is 14 residues. V trimming: 5 bases; J trimming: 4 bases; junction bases outside the gene matches: 8. Germline values: CDR1 SGHVS, CDR2 FQNEAQ. Written as DNA, the CDR3 is TGTGCCAGCAGCCATGACAGGGCCTTATACGAGCAGTACTTC. The encoded protein is CASSHDRALYEQYF.

Here the CDR3 reads CASSADNAYSNQPQHF. The CDR3 DNA is TGTGCCAGTAGCGCCGACAATGCATATAGCAATCAGCCCCAGCATTTT. The J gene is TRBJ1-5, the V gene TRBV19, with unresolved D. This CDR3 comprises 16 residues. Trimming removed 6 bases from V and 0 bases from J, with 15 bases in between. Germline V gene sequence: CDR1 LNHDA, CDR2 SQIVND (reference sequence).

The V and J genes are TRBV24-1 and TRBJ1-6; TRBD1 agrees at 8 bases. The junction had 7 bases not matched to a gene; V was cut back by 3 bases and J by 7 bases. This CDR3 has 16 amino acids. In germline, CDR1 is KGHDR, CDR2 SFDVKD. CDR3 sequence reads: CATSDGQGGGNSPLHF. CDR3 DNA: TGTGCCACCAGTGATGGACAGGGAGGGGGCAATTCACCCCTCCACTTT.

The chain combines TRBV2 with TRBJ1-5; 8 bases line up with TRBD1. Germline CDR1 is SNHLY and CDR2 is FYNNEI. CDR3 length: 15 amino acids. V trimming: 6 bases; J trimming: 1 base; junction bases outside the gene matches: 5. The CDR3 reads CASSGYRGSNQPQHF. For the CDR3, the DNA is TGTGCCAGCAGCGGTTACAGGGGGAGCAATCAGCCCCAGCATTTT.

This chain connects TRBV2 to TRBJ2-3, with 7 bases matching TRBD1. Germline V gives CDR1 SNHLY, CDR2 FYNNEI. The CDR3 has 15 residues. V lost 6 bases and J lost 4; bases outside the gene matches: 10. The CDR3 here is CASREPDRRSDTQYF. In nucleotides, the CDR3 is TGTGCCAGCAGAGAGCCGGACAGGAGGTCAGATACGCAGTATTTT.

The chain links TRBV28 to TRBJ2-5; the match to TRBD2 covers 7 bases. CDR3 length: 16 amino acids. The germline CDR1 and CDR2 sequences are MDHEN and SYDVKM. J gave up 4 bases and V 7 bases, and 15 bases lay outside the gene matches. The CDR3 spells CASTLSSGPFPETQYF. The CDR3 DNA reads TGTGCCAGCACTCTTTCTAGCGGCCCCTTCCCAGAGACCCAGTACTTC.

V gene TRBV19 combines with J gene TRBJ2-4, with D unresolved. The CDR3 has 12 amino acids. CDR1 and CDR2 from the germline V gene are LNHDA and SQIVND (reference sequence). Trimming shortened V by 4 bases and J by 6 bases, and 7 bases separated the two germline ends. The chain's CDR3 is CASSTTRNIQYF. The DNA for the CDR3 is TGTGCCAGTAGTACCACTCGAAACATTCAGTACTTC. The whole variable domain, remainder taken from reference TRBV19 and TRBJ2-4, is DGGITQSPKYLFRKEGQNVTLSCEQNLNHDAMYWYRQDPGQGLRLIYYSQIVNDFQKGDIAEGYSVSREKKESFPLTVTSAQKNPTAFYLCASSTTRNIQYFGAGTRLSVL.

The sample holds a few counts of this clone. This sequence joins TRBV18 and TRBJ2-2, with 10 bases fitting TRBD1. The germline CDR1 and CDR2 sequences are KGHSH and LQKENI. The length of the CDR3 is 17 residues. V shed 2 bases, J shed 0 bases, and the junction held 3 bases outside the gene matches. CDR3 nucleotides: TGTGCCAGCTCACCAGGGGGACAGGGGACGAACACCGGGGAGCTGTTTTTT. This sequence encodes CASSPGGQGTNTGELFF.

The V and J genes are TRBV2 and TRBJ2-1; 8 bases are shared with TRBD1. CDR1 and CDR2 from the germline V gene are SNHLY and FYNNEI. With 3 bases clipped from V and 7 bases from J, the junction kept 11 bases outside the gene matches. CDR3 length: 16 amino acids. The CDR3 is CASSDPTQGAFNEQFF. The CDR3 DNA reads as TGTGCCAGCAGTGACCCGACCCAGGGGGCGTTTAATGAGCAGTTCTTC.

CDR3 nucleotides: TGTGCCAGTAGTACCGCTAGCGGGACAACCCTCGAGCAGTACTTC. Translated, it gives CASSTASGTTLEQYF. The chain is built from TRBV19 and TRBJ2-7, with 9 bases identical to TRBD2. The germline CDR1 and CDR2 sequences are LNHDA and SQIVND (reference sequence). The CDR3 is 15 residues long. Unmatched junction bases numbered 10, after V lost 4 bases and J lost 6 bases.